The 13 T cell receptor beta chains given below trace back to one sample, sequenced in a study of technical replicates of blood from a few donors. Profiled with immunoSEQ multiplex PCR; TCRdb holds only in-frame clones, not every one. The sample carries about 68,000 clones, about 97% recorded once. Sequencing input: T cells isolated from PBMCs. The receptors derive from a human donor in good health.

This chain joins TRBV27 and TRBJ2-7; TRBD1 agrees at 8 bases. There are 17 residues in the CDR3. Germline-derived CDR1 and CDR2 are MNHEY and SMNVEV (reference sequence). V lost 10 bases to trimming and J lost 4 bases; unmatched junction nucleotides: 21. The DNA of the CDR3 is TGTGCCACCTCAAAAGAGGGGGTATCGGACAGGGTTTACGAGCAGTACTTC. Its protein product is CATSKEGVSDRVYEQYF.

This rearrangement joins TRBV28 to TRBJ2-1; tentative D call: TRBD1 (6 bases). V lost 5 bases and J 2 bases, leaving 13 bases between the germline ends. Germline V gene lookup returns CDR1 MDHEN and CDR2 SYDVKM. The length of the CDR3 is 15 residues. CDR3 in DNA: TGTGCCAGCAGTCCCTTAGACAGGACCTACAATGAGCAGTTCTTC. This codes for CASSPLDRTYNEQFF.

This clone was found once. The chain uses TRBV4-1 and TRBJ2-2; 8 nucleotides line up with TRBD2. The V segment lost 4 bases and the J segment 5 bases; nucleotides outside the gene matches: 6. There are 15 residues in the CDR3. Germline loops: CDR1 MGHRA, CDR2 YSYEKL. CDR3 DNA sequence: TGCGCCAGCAGCCTCTTTAGCGGGACTACCGGGGAGCTGTTTTTT. Its protein is CASSLFSGTTGELFF.

The chain carries TRBV19 and TRBJ1-2; 8 nucleotides agree with TRBD1. V shed 5 bases and J 5 bases; nucleotides not matched to a gene: 4. CDR3 length: 13 amino acids. Germline V gene sequence: CDR1 LNHDA, CDR2 SQIVND (reference sequence). In nucleotides, the CDR3 is TGTGCCAGTAGTGCCCGACAGGGGTATGGCTACACCTTC. Translated, it gives CASSARQGYGYTF.

The rearrangement joins TRBV2 to TRBJ2-7, with 7 bases fitting TRBD2. The CDR3 extends over 16 amino acids. Trimming took 0 bases from V and 2 from J; bases not matched to a gene: 7. Germline lookup yields CDR1 SNHLY and CDR2 FYNNEI. CDR3 in amino acids: CASSEARGSGTYEQYF. CDR3 sequence (DNA): TGTGCCAGCAGTGAAGCGCGGGGGAGTGGCACCTACGAGCAGTACTTC.

The chain carries TRBV5-4 and TRBJ2-1; D perhaps matches TRBD2 (6 bases). CDR1 is SGHNT and CDR2 is YYREEE in the germline V gene (reference sequence). This CDR3 has 9 amino acids. V was cut by 10 bases and J by 14 bases, with 13 bases left in between. CDR3 amino acids: CAGPGGEFF. The CDR3 DNA sequence: TGTGCCGGCCCCGGCGGGGAGTTCTTC. Filled out from reference TRBV5-4 and TRBJ2-1, the complete variable domain reads ETGVTQSPTHLIKTRGQQVTLRCSSQSGHNTVSWYQQALGQGPQFIFQYYREEENGRGNFPPRFSGLQFPNYSSELNVNALELDDSALYLCAGPGGEFFGPGTRLTVL.

J is TRBJ2-1 and V is TRBV7-2; 7 bases are a match to TRBD2. Germline assignment: CDR1 SGHTA and CDR2 FQGNSA. This CDR3 is built from 14 residues. V lost 5 bases to trimming and J lost 7 bases; unmatched junction nucleotides: 8. DNA of the CDR3: TGTGCCAGCAGCCTCCAGTGGGAGGGTAATGAGCAGTTCTTC. This gives the protein CASSLQWEGNEQFF.

This chain links TRBV7-8 with TRBJ2-1, with 7 bases fitting TRBD2. J gave up 0 bases and V 1 base, and 12 bases lay outside the gene matches. Germline CDR1 SGHVS, CDR2 FQNEAQ. This CDR3 region has 19 residues. The CDR3 sequence: CASSLVPEREQSSYNEQFF. CDR3 nucleotide sequence: TGTGCCAGCAGCTTAGTGCCCGAGCGGGAACAAAGCTCCTACAATGAGCAGTTCTTC.

The V call is TRBV6-1, the J call TRBJ2-7, with 13 bases fitting TRBD2. With 2 bases clipped from V and 1 base from J, the junction kept 17 bases outside the gene matches. CDR1 is MNHNS and CDR2 is SASEGT in the germline V gene. This CDR3 contains 21 residues. The CDR3 protein is CASSEPPRTSGSHLVSYEQYF. DNA for the CDR3: TGTGCCAGCAGTGAACCGCCTAGGACTAGCGGGAGTCACCTCGTTTCCTACGAGCAGTACTTC.

The J gene is TRBJ2-3, the V gene TRBV29-1, with 8 bases that match TRBD1. Unmatched junction bases numbered 5, after V lost 5 bases and J lost 4 bases. Germline V lookup: CDR1 SQVTM, CDR2 ANQGSEA. This CDR3 contains 13 residues. The CDR3 reads CSVPGTGADTQYF. The DNA of the CDR3 is TGCAGCGTTCCTGGGACAGGTGCAGATACGCAGTATTTT.

The rearrangement links TRBV6-5 to TRBJ2-7; weak D call: TRBD2 (6 bases). The CDR3 has 13 amino acids. V was cut by 6 bases and J by 3 bases, with 12 bases left in between. Germline CDR1 is MNHEY and CDR2 is SVGAGI. Written as DNA, the CDR3 is TGTGCCAGCAGAGACCCGGGACTCTACGAGCAGTACTTC. Protein: CASRDPGLYEQYF.

The V gene is TRBV29-1, the J gene TRBJ2-5; a weak D match, TRBD2 (6 bases). The V gene lost 4 bases and the J gene lost 1 base, with 13 bases spanning the gap. The CDR3 has 14 amino acids. Germline CDR1 is SQVTM and CDR2 is ANQGSEA. The CDR3 loop is CSVGGWGVQETQYF. CDR3 bases: TGCAGCGTTGGGGGATGGGGGGTCCAAGAGACCCAGTACTTC.

In DNA form, the CDR3 reads TGTGCCAGCAGTACCCGGGACAGGGGGGACTATGGCTACACCTTC. Translated, it gives CASSTRDRGDYGYTF. J is TRBJ1-2 and V is TRBV6-1, with 11 bases identical to TRBD1. V trimming: 5 bases; J trimming: 3 bases; junction bases outside the gene matches: 5. The CDR3 runs to 15 residues. Germline CDR1 reads MNHNS; CDR2 reads SASEGT.